The present entry profiles one T cell receptor beta chain with its context. Source study methods: Reference gene primer amplification gave nucleated cell count estimates. TCRdb's copy holds only in-frame clones and misses some; the assay was immunoSEQ multiplex PCR. V and J calls and clone size are those listed in that table; D and trimming were worked out from the DNA. The sample consists of roughly 160,000 clones, roughly 85% of them appearing once. In germline, CDR1 is MNHEY, CDR2 SVGAGI. This CDR3 spans 14 amino acids. J gave up 0 bases and V 6 bases, and 1 base lay outside the gene matches. This sample is drawn from a study of blood T cell repertoires in COVID-19. On the study more broadly: From the United States, Italy and Spain came samples of acute and convalescent COVID-19. PBMCs, B-cell-depleted T cells, or T cells were the source of the cDNA or gDNA that made up the material.

The sequence was collected from a man aged 35 to 55 with acute or convalescent COVID-19. The rearrangement uses TRBV6-5 and TRBJ1-3; 8 bases fit TRBD1. Sequenced: peripheral blood. Here the CDR3 reads CASRGTGSGNTIYF. The CDR3 nucleotides read TGTGCCAGCAGGGGGACAGGCTCTGGAAACACCATATATTTT.